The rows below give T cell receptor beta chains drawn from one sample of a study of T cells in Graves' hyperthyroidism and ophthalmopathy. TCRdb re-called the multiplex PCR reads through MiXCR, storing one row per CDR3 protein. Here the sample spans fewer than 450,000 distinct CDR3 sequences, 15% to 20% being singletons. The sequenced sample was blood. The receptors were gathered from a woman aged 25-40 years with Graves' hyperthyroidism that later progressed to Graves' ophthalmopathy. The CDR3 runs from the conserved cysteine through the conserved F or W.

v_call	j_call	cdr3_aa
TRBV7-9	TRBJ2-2	CASSITGGIGELFF
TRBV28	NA	CANSTKNEQFF
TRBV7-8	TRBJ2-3	CASSFFSGSTDTQYF
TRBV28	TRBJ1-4	CASTWGRGATREKLFF
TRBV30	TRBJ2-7	CAWSVALYEQYF
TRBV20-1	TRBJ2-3	CSAGVRLAQSTDTQYF
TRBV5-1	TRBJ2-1	CASSLWPSGQGGYNEQFF
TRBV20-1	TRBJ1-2	CSVRDRSRSDYGYTF
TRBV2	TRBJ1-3	CASRNGWNSGNTIYF
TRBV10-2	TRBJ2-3	CASSEYASGGYTDTQYF
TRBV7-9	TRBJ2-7	CASSLARSRTDRLFSYEQYF
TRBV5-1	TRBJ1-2	CASSPGQGVHYGYTF
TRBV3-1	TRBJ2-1	CASSSGVRQYNEQFF
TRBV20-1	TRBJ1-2	CSASSHPGTGEADGYTF
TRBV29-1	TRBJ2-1	CSVKGQGNEQFF
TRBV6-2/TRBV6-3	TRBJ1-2	CASSSRVDYGYTF
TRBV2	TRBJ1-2	CARQGLGGYTF
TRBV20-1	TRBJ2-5	CSARGVGLGETQYF
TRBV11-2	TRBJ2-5	CASSSSETQYF
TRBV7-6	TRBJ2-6	CASSLEVISSGANVLTF
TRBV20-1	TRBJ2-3	CSALGQGGTDTQYF
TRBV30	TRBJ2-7	CAWIPGWGSEQYF
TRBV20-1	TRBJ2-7	CSARGKKRGGKNYEQYF
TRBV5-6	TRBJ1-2	CASSVGGPPSDYTF
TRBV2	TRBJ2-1	CASRDRAGQGNNEQFF
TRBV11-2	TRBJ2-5	CASSPEPLKTQYF
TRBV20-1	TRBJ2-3	CSARFGGVVPDTQYF
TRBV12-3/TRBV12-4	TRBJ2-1	CATGHAGGPSEQFF